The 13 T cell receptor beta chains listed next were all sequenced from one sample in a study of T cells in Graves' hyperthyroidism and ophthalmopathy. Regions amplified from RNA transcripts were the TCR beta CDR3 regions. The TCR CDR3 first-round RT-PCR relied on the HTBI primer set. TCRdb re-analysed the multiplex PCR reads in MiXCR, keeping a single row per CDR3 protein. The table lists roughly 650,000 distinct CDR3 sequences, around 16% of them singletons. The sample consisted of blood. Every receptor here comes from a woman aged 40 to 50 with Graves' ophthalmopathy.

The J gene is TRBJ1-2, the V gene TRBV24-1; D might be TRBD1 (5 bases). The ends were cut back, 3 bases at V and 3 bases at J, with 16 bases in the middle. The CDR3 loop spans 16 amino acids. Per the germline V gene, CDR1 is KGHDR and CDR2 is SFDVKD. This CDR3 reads CATSDGDLPGDYGYTF. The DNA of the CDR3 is TGTGCCACCAGTGATGGGGACCTACCGGGGGACTATGGCTACACCTTC.

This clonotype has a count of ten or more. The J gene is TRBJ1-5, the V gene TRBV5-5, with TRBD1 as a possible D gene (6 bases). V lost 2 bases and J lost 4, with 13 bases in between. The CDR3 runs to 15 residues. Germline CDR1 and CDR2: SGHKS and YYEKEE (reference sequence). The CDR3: CASSFPGDRNQPQHF. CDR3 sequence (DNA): TGTGCCAGCAGCTTTCCTGGAGACAGGAATCAGCCCCAGCATTTT.

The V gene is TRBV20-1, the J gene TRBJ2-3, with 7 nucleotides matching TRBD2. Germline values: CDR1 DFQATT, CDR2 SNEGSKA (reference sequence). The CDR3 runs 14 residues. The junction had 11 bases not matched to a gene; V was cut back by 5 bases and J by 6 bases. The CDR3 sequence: CSAGDSGEGDTQYF. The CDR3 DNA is TGCAGTGCTGGGGACTCCGGGGAGGGGGATACGCAGTATTTT.

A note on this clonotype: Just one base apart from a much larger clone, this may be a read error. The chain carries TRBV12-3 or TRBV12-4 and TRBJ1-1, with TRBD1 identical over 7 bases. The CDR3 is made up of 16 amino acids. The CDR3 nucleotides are TGTGCCAGCAGTTTCGACAGGGCCCCTTTGAACACTGAAGCTCTCTTT. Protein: CASSFDRAPLNTEALF.

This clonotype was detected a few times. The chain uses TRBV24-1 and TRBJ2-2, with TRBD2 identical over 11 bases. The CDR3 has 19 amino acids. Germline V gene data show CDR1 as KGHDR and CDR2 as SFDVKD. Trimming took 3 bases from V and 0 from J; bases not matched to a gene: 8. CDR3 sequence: CATSDRLAGGISNTGELFF. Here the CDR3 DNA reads TGTGCCACCAGTGATCGTCTAGCGGGGGGCATTTCGAACACCGGGGAGCTGTTTTTT.

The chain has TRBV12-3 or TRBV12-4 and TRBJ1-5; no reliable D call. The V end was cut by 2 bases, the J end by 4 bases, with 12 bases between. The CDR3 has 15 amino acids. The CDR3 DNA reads TGTGCCAGCAGTTTATGGCAGCAACCGAATCAGCCCCAGCATTTT. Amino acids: CASSLWQQPNQPQHF.

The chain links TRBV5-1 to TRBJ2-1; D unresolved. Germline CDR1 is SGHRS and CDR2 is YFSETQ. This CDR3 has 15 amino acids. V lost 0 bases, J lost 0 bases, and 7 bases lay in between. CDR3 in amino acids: CASSLDWSSYNEQFF. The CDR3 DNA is TGCGCCAGCAGCTTGGACTGGAGCTCCTACAATGAGCAGTTCTTC.

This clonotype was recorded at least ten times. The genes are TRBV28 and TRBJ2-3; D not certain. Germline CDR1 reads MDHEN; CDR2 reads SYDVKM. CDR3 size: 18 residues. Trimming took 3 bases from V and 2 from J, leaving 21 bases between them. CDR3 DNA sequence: TGTGCCAGCAGTTTGGGTACGGTAGTAGTCCTCAACACAGATACGCAGTATTTT. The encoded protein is CASSLGTVVVLNTDTQYF. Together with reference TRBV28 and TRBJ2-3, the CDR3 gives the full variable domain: DVKVTQSSRYLVKRTGEKVFLECVQDMDHENMFWYRQDPGLGLRLIYFSYDVKMKEKGDIPEGYSVSREKKERFSLILESASTNQTSMYLCASSLGTVVVLNTDTQYFGPGTRLTVL.

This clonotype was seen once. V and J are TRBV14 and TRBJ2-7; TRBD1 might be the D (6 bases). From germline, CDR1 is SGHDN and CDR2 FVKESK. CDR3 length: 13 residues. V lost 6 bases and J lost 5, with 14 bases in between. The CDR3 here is CASRTTWGHEQYF. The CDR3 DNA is TGTGCCAGCAGAACGACCTGGGGGCACGAGCAGTACTTC.

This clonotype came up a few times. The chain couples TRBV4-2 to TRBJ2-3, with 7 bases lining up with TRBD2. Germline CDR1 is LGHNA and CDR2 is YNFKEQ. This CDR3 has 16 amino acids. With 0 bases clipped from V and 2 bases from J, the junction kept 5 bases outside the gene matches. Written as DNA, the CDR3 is TGTGCCAGCAGCCAAGAAGGAGGGAGGGCCACAGATACGCAGTATTTT. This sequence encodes CASSQEGGRATDTQYF.

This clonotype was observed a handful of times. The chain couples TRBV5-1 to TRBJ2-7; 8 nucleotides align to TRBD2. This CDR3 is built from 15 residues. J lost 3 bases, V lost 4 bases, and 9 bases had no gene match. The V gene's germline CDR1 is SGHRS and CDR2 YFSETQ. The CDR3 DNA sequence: TGCGCCAGCAGCCCGGGGGGGGAGGTGGTCTACGAGCAGTACTTC. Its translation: CASSPGGEVVYEQYF. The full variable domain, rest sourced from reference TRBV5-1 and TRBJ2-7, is KAGVTQTPRYLIKTRGQQVTLSCSPISGHRSVSWYQQTPGQGLQFLFEYFSETQRNKGNFPGRFSGRQFSNSRSEMNVSTLELGDSALYLCASSPGGEVVYEQYFGPGTRLTVT.

The CDR3, as DNA: TGTGCCAGCAGTTTAACTCCCCAGGGGGCTAACTATGGCTACACCTTC. Amino acid sequence: CASSLTPQGANYGYTF. The rearrangement uses TRBV12-3 or TRBV12-4 and TRBJ1-2; 7 bases are a match to TRBD1. The CDR3 runs to 16 residues. V dropped 2 bases and J dropped 0; count of bases not matched to a gene: 6.

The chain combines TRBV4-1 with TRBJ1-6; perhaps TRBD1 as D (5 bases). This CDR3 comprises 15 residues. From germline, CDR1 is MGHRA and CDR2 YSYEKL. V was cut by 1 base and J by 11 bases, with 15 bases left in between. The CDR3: CASSQGVGPGPPLHF. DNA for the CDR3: TGCGCCAGCAGCCAAGGTGTGGGGCCGGGTCCACCCCTCCACTTT.